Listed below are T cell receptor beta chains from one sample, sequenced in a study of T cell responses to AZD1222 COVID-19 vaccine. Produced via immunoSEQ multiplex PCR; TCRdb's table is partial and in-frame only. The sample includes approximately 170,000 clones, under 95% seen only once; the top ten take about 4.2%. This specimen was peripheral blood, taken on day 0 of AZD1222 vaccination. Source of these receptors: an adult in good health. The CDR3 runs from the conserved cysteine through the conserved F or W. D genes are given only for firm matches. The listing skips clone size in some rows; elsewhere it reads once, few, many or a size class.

CDR3: CASSRSRGEAFF
DNA: TGTGCCAGCAGCCGAAGCAGGGGCGAAGCTTTCTTT
J: TRBJ1-1
size: -
V: TRBV28
D: -

CDR3: CAWMEQGYEQYF
DNA: TGTGCCTGGATGGAACAGGGCTACGAGCAGTACTTC
J: TRBJ2-7
size: -
V: TRBV30
D: -

CDR3: CASSPPSGRAEETQYF
DNA: TGTGCCAGCAGTCCCCCTAGCGGGAGGGCCGAAGAGACCCAGTACTTC
J: TRBJ2-5
size: -
V: TRBV11-2
D: TRBD2

CDR3: CASSLLLQGNEQFF
DNA: TGTGCCAGCAGTTTATTACTACAGGGGAATGAGCAGTTCTTC
J: TRBJ2-1
size: -
V: TRBV28
D: TRBD1

CDR3: CASSSSGGLTNVLTF
DNA: TGTGCCAGCAGTTCTAGCGGGGGGTTGACCAACGTCCTGACTTTC
J: TRBJ2-6
size: -
V: TRBV28
D: TRBD2

CDR3: CATSRDRGSQPQHF
DNA: TGTGCCACCAGCAGAGACAGGGGGTCTCAGCCCCAGCATTTT
J: TRBJ1-5
size: few
V: TRBV15
D: TRBD1

CDR3: CASSPLIVGGMGEKLFF
DNA: TGCGCCAGCAGCCCCCTTATTGTGGGGGGCATGGGTGAAAAACTGTTTTTT
J: TRBJ1-4
size: -
V: TRBV5-1
D: -

CDR3: CASSFGSYNEQFF
DNA: TGTGCCAGCAGCTTCGGGAGTTACAATGAGCAGTTCTTC
J: TRBJ2-1
size: -
V: TRBV11-2
D: -

CDR3: CASSRILQGAVEQYF
DNA: TGTGCCAGCAGCAGAATCTTACAGGGGGCGGTCGAGCAGTACTTC
J: TRBJ2-7
size: -
V: TRBV4-2
D: TRBD1

CDR3: CATSRDSSAYNEQFF
DNA: TGTGCCACCAGCAGAGATTCCAGTGCCTACAATGAGCAGTTCTTC
J: TRBJ2-1
size: -
V: TRBV15
D: -

CDR3: CASSLGTVSGTEAFF
DNA: TGCGCCAGCAGCTTGGGGACGGTGTCGGGCACTGAAGCTTTCTTT
J: TRBJ1-1
size: -
V: TRBV5-1
D: -

CDR3: CASSPGRGDGYTF
DNA: TGTGCCAGCAGCCCGGGACGGGGGGATGGCTACACCTTC
J: TRBJ1-2
size: -
V: TRBV5-6
D: -

CDR3: CASTVVGEWWTQYF
DNA: TGTGCCAGCACGGTGGTGGGGGAGTGGTGGACGCAGTATTTT
J: TRBJ2-3
size: -
V: TRBV28
D: -